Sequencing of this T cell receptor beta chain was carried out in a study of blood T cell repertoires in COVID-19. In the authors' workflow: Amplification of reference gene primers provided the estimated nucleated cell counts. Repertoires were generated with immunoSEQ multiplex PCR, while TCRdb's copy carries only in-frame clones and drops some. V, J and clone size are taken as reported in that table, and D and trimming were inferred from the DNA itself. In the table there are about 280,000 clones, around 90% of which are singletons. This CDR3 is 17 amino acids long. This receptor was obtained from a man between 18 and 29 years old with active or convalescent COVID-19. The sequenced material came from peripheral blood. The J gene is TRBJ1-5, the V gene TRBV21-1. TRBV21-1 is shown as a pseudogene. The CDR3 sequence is CASSKLYGSAFNQPQHF. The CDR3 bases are TGTGCCAGCAGCAAATTATACGGGTCCGCCTTCAATCAGCCCCAGCATTTT.